This passage covers 27 T cell receptor beta chains from one sample sequenced in a study of T-cell memory formation after mild COVID-19. TCRdb recomputed calls from the 5' RACE reads with MiXCR, one row per CDR3 protein. Of around 450,000 distinct CDR3 sequences in the sample, 20% to 25% were seen once. The sequencing input was PBMCs or a T cell subset sorted from them (not recorded which). These receptors were obtained from an adult woman who had mild COVID-19 (a few samples of this study predate the infection). Cell type and time point are not known.

In its sample, this clonotype was seen a few times. The V call is TRBV29-1, the J call TRBJ1-1, with a tentative D call TRBD1 (6 bases). Germline V gives CDR1 SQVTM, CDR2 ANQGSEA. The V end was cut by 4 bases, the J end by 2 bases, with 20 bases between. The CDR3 loop spans 16 amino acids. CDR3 DNA sequence: TGCAGCGTTGCGGGTAAACAGGGAGGTGTTAACACTGAAGCTTTCTTT. This sequence encodes CSVAGKQGGVNTEAFF.

This clonotype was seen ten or more times. The chain links TRBV20-1 to TRBJ1-6, with D perhaps matching TRBD1 (5 bases). Trimming shortened V by 4 bases and J by 1 base, and 11 bases separated the two germline ends. This CDR3 has 15 amino acids. Per the germline V gene, CDR1 is DFQATT and CDR2 is SNEGSKA (reference sequence). The CDR3: CSAKEAGSYNSPLHF. The CDR3, as DNA: TGCAGTGCTAAAGAGGCAGGGTCCTATAATTCACCCCTCCACTTT.

This chain uses TRBV6-2 or TRBV6-3 with TRBJ2-7; 14 bases agree with TRBD2. V gave up 4 bases and J gave up 5 bases; unmatched junction bases: 13. The CDR3 is 18 amino acids. Looked up from germline, CDR1 is MNHEY and CDR2 is SVGEGT. CDR3 sequence reads: CASSSLPATSGRADEQYF. In DNA form, the CDR3 reads TGTGCCAGCAGTTCCCTTCCCGCGACTAGCGGGAGGGCCGACGAGCAGTACTTC.

The gene calls are TRBV24-1 and TRBJ2-5, with 8 bases aligning to TRBD1. Germline CDR1 reads KGHDR; CDR2 reads SFDVKD. V gave up 2 bases and J gave up 3 bases; unmatched junction bases: 13. CDR3 size: 18 residues. CDR3 sequence reads: CATSDSTGEDPYEETQYF. DNA of the CDR3: TGTGCCACCAGTGATTCGACAGGGGAGGACCCTTATGAAGAGACCCAGTACTTC.

In its sample, this clonotype was seen a few times. The rearrangement joins TRBV12-3 or TRBV12-4 to TRBJ2-1; D remains unclear. This CDR3 spans 13 amino acids. The V and J ends lost 7 bases and 4 bases respectively, with 11 bases between them. CDR3 bases: TGTGCCAGCACCCTCACGAATTACAATGAGCAGTTCTTC. Protein product: CASTLTNYNEQFF.

This clonotype occurred a few times. The chain couples TRBV11-3 to TRBJ2-3; TRBD2 aligns across 12 bases. CDR3 length equals 16 residues. The germline CDR1 and CDR2 sequences are SGHNT and YENEEA. Unmatched junction bases numbered 9, after V lost 5 bases and J lost 6 bases. CDR3 residues: CASSPTSGSQVDTQYF. Here the CDR3 DNA reads TGTGCCAGCAGCCCGACTAGCGGGAGTCAGGTGGATACGCAGTATTTT. The full variable domain, rest sourced from reference TRBV11-3 and TRBJ2-3, is EAGVVQSPRYKIIEKKQPVAFWCNPISGHNTLYWYLQNLGQGPELLIRYENEEAVDDSQLPKDRFSAERLKGVDSTLKIQPAELGDSAVYLCASSPTSGSQVDTQYFGPGTRLTVL.

The rearrangement links TRBV9 to TRBJ2-1; D is undetermined. The CDR3 consists of 15 residues. Germline loops: CDR1 SGDLS, CDR2 YYNGEE. The germline V and J ends were trimmed by 0 bases and 5 bases, with 12 bases remaining between them. The CDR3 is CASSVEPSAHNEQFF. CDR3 nucleotide sequence: TGTGCCAGCAGCGTAGAGCCTAGTGCCCACAATGAGCAGTTCTTC.

The chain combines TRBV5-4 with TRBJ2-3; D is perhaps TRBD2 (6 bases). CDR3 length: 15 amino acids. The germline V gene encodes CDR1 SGHNT and CDR2 YYREEE (reference sequence). V shed 0 bases and J shed 2 bases, with 10 bases lying between them. The CDR3 DNA is TGTGCCAGCAGCTTGGATCGCGGGACCACAGATACGCAGTATTTT. It specifies CASSLDRGTTDTQYF.

Only a few counts were recorded for this clonotype. J is TRBJ1-5 and V is TRBV7-8; D is unclear. Looked up from germline, CDR1 is SGHVS and CDR2 is FQNEAQ. CDR3 length equals 14 residues. The V end was cut by 2 bases, the J end by 3 bases, with 8 bases between. DNA of the CDR3: TGTGCCAGCAGCTTAAAAGGCACCAATCAGCCCCAGCATTTT. It specifies CASSLKGTNQPQHF.

The chain recombines TRBV12-3 or TRBV12-4 with TRBJ2-7; D is unresolved. V was shortened by 5 bases and J by 7 bases, with 6 bases between the two germline ends. The CDR3 length is 10 residues. CDR3 in DNA: TGTGCCAGCAGTCTTACGGAGCAGTACTTC. Translated, it gives CASSLTEQYF.

The sample holds a few counts of this clonotype. This rearrangement joins TRBV7-2 to TRBJ1-5; TRBD1 might be the D (5 bases). Germline V gene sequence: CDR1 SGHTA, CDR2 FQGNSA. The CDR3 consists of 15 residues. V was cut by 0 bases and J by 6 bases, with 12 bases left in between. As DNA, the CDR3 is TGTGCCAGCAGCTTAGCGTGGGCAGGGACTCAGCCCCAGCATTTT. Translating it yields CASSLAWAGTQPQHF.

This sequence joins TRBV9 and TRBJ2-7, with D unclear. CDR3 length equals 12 residues. V lost 3 bases and J lost 6, with 10 bases in between. The germline CDR1 and CDR2 sequences are SGDLS and YYNGEE. In DNA form, the CDR3 reads TGTGCCAGCAGCGAGGGATACGGCGAGCAGTACTTC. It yields the protein CASSEGYGEQYF.

The chain links TRBV27 to TRBJ2-2; either TRBD1 or TRBD2 may supply D (6 bases each). The CDR3 has 15 residues. Per germline, CDR1 MNHEY and CDR2 SMNVEV (reference sequence). With 6 bases removed from V and 5 bases from J, the gap between germline ends came to 16 bases. This CDR3 reads CASRSLEGGTGELFF. CDR3 nucleotide sequence: TGTGCCAGCAGGTCCTTAGAAGGGGGGACCGGGGAGCTGTTTTTT.

This chain links TRBV7-9 with TRBJ2-3, with 7 nucleotides matching TRBD2. J gave up 4 bases and V 6 bases, and 19 bases lay outside the gene matches. This CDR3 spans 18 amino acids. CDR1 and CDR2 (germline): SEHNR, FQNEAQ (reference sequence). This CDR3 reads CASRPGRGGRGRADTQYF. In DNA form, the CDR3 reads TGTGCCAGCAGACCCGGGAGAGGCGGGAGAGGGCGCGCAGATACGCAGTATTTT.

J is TRBJ2-3 and V is TRBV9; weak D call: TRBD2 (5 bases). The CDR3 length is 14 residues. Trimming pared 0 bases from V and 1 base from J, leaving 6 bases between. The V gene's germline CDR1 is SGDLS and CDR2 YYNGEE. This CDR3 reads CASSVGAGTDTQYF. In nucleotides, the CDR3 is TGTGCCAGCAGCGTAGGAGCGGGCACAGATACGCAGTATTTT.

V is TRBV7-8 and J is TRBJ2-1; 9 bases map to TRBD2. V shed 3 bases, J shed 6 bases, and the junction held 6 bases outside the gene matches. CDR1 and CDR2 from the germline V gene are SGHVS and FQNEAQ. The CDR3 loop spans 15 amino acids. The CDR3 here is CASSLRLAGRNEQFF. Here the CDR3 DNA reads TGTGCCAGCAGCTTGAGGCTAGCGGGGCGCAATGAGCAGTTCTTC. The full variable domain, in which reference TRBV7-8 and TRBJ2-1 provide the parts outside the CDR3, is GAGVSQSPRYKVAKRGQDVALRCDPISGHVSLFWYQQALGQGPEFLTYFQNEAQLDKSGLPSDRFFAERPEGSVSTLKIQRTQQEDSAVYLCASSLRLAGRNEQFFGPGTRLTVL.

The chain has TRBV5-1 and TRBJ2-7; possibly TRBD1 for D (5 bases). V was shortened by 0 bases and J by 5 bases, with 9 bases between the two germline ends. The CDR3 has 13 amino acids. CDR1 is SGHRS, CDR2 YFSETQ, per germline. CDR3 sequence (DNA): TGCGCCAGCAGCTTGGGATCAGGGCACGAGCAGTACTTC. Translation gives CASSLGSGHEQYF. Full variable domain (remainder filled in from reference TRBV5-1 and TRBJ2-7): KAGVTQTPRYLIKTRGQQVTLSCSPISGHRSVSWYQQTPGQGLQFLFEYFSETQRNKGNFPGRFSGRQFSNSRSEMNVSTLELGDSALYLCASSLGSGHEQYFGPGTRLTVT.

The table lists this clonotype with a few counts. The chain has TRBV9 and TRBJ2-7; 8 positions match TRBD1. Germline V gene data show CDR1 as SGDLS and CDR2 as YYNGEE. V shed 0 bases, J shed 3 bases, and the junction held 8 bases outside the gene matches. CDR3 length: 16 amino acids. CDR3 in amino acids: CASSVGGTGSVYEQYF. In DNA, the CDR3 is TGTGCCAGCAGCGTAGGAGGGACAGGTTCGGTCTACGAGCAGTACTTC.

The chain recombines TRBV19 with TRBJ2-7, with a weak D call TRBD1 (5 bases). There are 15 residues in the CDR3. Germline-derived CDR1 and CDR2 are LNHDA and SQIVND (reference sequence). V was trimmed by 3 bases and J by 0 bases, leaving 12 bases between them. CDR3 DNA sequence: TGTGCCAGTAGTATCGCAGGGCCGAACTCCTACGAGCAGTACTTC. Encoded protein: CASSIAGPNSYEQYF.

The chain has TRBV6-5 and TRBJ2-7; D gene unclear. The CDR3 runs 11 residues. CDR1 and CDR2 from the germline V gene are MNHEY and SVGAGI. V was trimmed by 6 bases and J by 3 bases, leaving 6 bases between them. The CDR3: CASSQNYEQYF. The CDR3 DNA sequence: TGTGCCAGCAGCCAAAACTACGAGCAGTACTTC.

The chain joins TRBV5-1 to TRBJ1-2; TRBD1 matches 9 bases. The CDR3 is made up of 15 amino acids. V dropped 3 bases and J dropped 2; count of bases not matched to a gene: 5. Germline CDR1 SGHRS, CDR2 YFSETQ. CDR3 nucleotide sequence: TGCGCCAGCAGCTCACCGGGACAGGGAAACTATGGCTACACCTTC. Amino acid sequence: CASSSPGQGNYGYTF.

The chain uses TRBV20-1 and TRBJ2-1; D gene unclear. The germline V gene encodes CDR1 DFQATT and CDR2 SNEGSKA (reference sequence). This CDR3 comprises 15 residues. V dropped 2 bases and J dropped 0 bases, with 11 bases sitting between them. As DNA, the CDR3 is TGCAGTGCTAGAAGAGCTCGGAGCTCCTACAATGAGCAGTTCTTC. Protein sequence: CSARRARSSYNEQFF.

This clonotype was observed a few times. The V and J genes are TRBV6-4 and TRBJ2-1; 8 bases agree with TRBD2. V lost 1 base, J lost 4 bases, and 6 bases stayed unmatched. Germline loops: CDR1 MRHNA, CDR2 SNTAGT. This CDR3 has 16 amino acids. DNA of the CDR3: TGTGCCAGCAGTGACTGGTCGGGAGGGGCGTACAATGAGCAGTTCTTC. Translated, it gives CASSDWSGGAYNEQFF.

This chain joins TRBV20-1 and TRBJ1-1; D call uncertain. The CDR3 is made up of 13 amino acids. The V end was cut by 4 bases, the J end by 3 bases, with 12 bases between. Germline V gene sequence: CDR1 DFQATT, CDR2 SNEGSKA (reference sequence). DNA of the CDR3: TGCAGTGCTATGCGACCGGGAGACACTGAAGCTTTCTTT. Translating gives CSAMRPGDTEAFF.

This chain joins TRBV3-1 and TRBJ1-5; possible D gene TRBD1, 5 bases. Germline CDR1 is LGHDT and CDR2 is YNNKEL (reference sequence). This CDR3 is built from 14 residues. V was pared by 3 bases and J by 3 bases, with 9 bases between. The CDR3 region has the DNA TGTGCCAGCAGCCAGGGGGATCTCAATCAGCCCCAGCATTTT. It yields the protein CASSQGDLNQPQHF. The whole variable domain, remainder taken from reference TRBV3-1 and TRBJ1-5, is DTAVSQTPKYLVTQMGNDKSIKCEQNLGHDTMYWYKQDSKKFLKIMFSYNNKELIINETVPNRFSPKSPDKAHLNLHINSLELGDSAVYFCASSQGDLNQPQHFGDGTRLSIL.

This clonotype was seen a handful of times. This chain uses TRBV5-6 with TRBJ2-1; 9 positions agree with TRBD2. The CDR3 loop spans 16 amino acids. CDR1 and CDR2 from the germline V gene are SGHDT and YYEEEE. Unmatched junction bases numbered 7, after V lost 4 bases and J lost 2 bases. The CDR3 spells CASSATSGGTYNEQFF. In nucleotides, the CDR3 is TGTGCCAGCAGCGCGACTAGCGGTGGGACCTACAATGAGCAGTTCTTC.

About this clonotype itself: One end of the junction does not line up with germline, which may come from a read error. This sequence joins TRBV3-1 and TRBJ2-3; no clear D. The CDR3 totals 13 residues. CDR1 and CDR2 from the germline V gene are LGHDT and YNNKEL (reference sequence). The CDR3 bases are TGTGCCTGCAGCAAGATAGTGTCGTGGACGCAGTATTTT. Translating it yields CACSKIVSWTQYF.